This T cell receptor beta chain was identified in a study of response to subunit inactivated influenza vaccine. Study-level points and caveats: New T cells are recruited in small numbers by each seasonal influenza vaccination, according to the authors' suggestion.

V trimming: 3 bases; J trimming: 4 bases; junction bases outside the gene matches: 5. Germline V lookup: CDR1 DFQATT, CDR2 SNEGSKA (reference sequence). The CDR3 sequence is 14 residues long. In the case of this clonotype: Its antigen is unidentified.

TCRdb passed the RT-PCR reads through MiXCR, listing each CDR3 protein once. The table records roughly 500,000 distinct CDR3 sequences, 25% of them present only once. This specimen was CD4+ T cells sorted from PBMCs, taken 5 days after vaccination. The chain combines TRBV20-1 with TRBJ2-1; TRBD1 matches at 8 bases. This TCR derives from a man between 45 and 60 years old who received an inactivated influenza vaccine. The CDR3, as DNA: TGCAGTGCTAGCGCAGGGGGCGGATACAATGAGCAGTTCTTC. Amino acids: CSASAGGGYNEQFF.